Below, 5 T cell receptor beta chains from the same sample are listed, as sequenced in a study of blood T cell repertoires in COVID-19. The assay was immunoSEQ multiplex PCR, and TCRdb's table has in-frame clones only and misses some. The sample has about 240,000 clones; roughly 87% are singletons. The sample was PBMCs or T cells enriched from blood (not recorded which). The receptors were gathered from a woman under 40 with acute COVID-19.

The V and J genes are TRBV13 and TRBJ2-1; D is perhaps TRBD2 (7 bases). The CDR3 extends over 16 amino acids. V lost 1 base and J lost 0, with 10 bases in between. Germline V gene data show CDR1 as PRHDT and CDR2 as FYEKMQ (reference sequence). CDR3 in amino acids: CASSLDAGASYNEQFF. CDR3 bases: TGTGCCAGCAGCTTAGATGCGGGGGCCTCCTACAATGAGCAGTTCTTC.

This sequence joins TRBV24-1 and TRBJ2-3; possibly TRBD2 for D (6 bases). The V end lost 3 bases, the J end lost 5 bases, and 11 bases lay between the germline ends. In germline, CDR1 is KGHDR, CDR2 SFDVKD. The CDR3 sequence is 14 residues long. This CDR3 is CATSDPAGGDTQYF. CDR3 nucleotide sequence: TGTGCCACCAGTGATCCCGCCGGGGGAGATACGCAGTATTTT.

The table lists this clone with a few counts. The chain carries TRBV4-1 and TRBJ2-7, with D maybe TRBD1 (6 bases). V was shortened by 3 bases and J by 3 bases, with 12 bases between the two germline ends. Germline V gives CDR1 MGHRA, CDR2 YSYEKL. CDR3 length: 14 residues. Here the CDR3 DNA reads TGCGCCAGCAGCCACCGGGACATAGACTACGAGCAGTACTTC. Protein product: CASSHRDIDYEQYF.

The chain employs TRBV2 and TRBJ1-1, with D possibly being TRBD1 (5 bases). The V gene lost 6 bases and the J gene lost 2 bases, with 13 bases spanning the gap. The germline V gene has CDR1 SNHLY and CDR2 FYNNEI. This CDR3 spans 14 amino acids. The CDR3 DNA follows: TGTGCCAGCAGATTAGAGACAGTTAACACTGAAGCTTTCTTT. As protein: CASRLETVNTEAFF.

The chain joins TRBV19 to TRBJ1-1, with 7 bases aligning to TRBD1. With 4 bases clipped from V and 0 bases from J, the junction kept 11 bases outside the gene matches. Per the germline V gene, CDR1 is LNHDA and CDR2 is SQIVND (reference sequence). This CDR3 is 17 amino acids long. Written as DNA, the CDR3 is TGTGCCAGTAGTAAATCCGGGACAGCCTTCATGAACACTGAAGCTTTCTTT. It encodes CASSKSGTAFMNTEAFF.